This TCR beta chain was retrieved from a study of human T cells and chemical hapten exposure (TCRdb year 2021). For context, the study as a whole: For sensitization, 2% DPC in acetone was applied to an approximately 2 cm by approximately 2 cm area of upper inner arm skin. Throughout the study period of roughly five months, patients also received therapeutic DPC doses to the scalp every week. Patch testing was performed on the upper back with Finn chambers containing 0.01% DPC, and the patch tests were scored after 6 days according to International Contact Dermatitis Research Group standards. The patient cohort, mostly female, included alopecia areata with under or over 50% scalp involvement, alopecia totalis and alopecia universalis. Libraries were pooled for sequencing, and variation in per-sample TCR yields was attributed mainly to small differences in library volumes within the pool. Peripheral blood TCR repertoire changes were tracked in vivo in alopecia patients during primary and secondary sensitization to the hapten diphenylcyclopropenone (DPC). Patient blood was sampled pre-sensitization (week 0) and at 2, 6 and about 24 weeks after DPC sensitization. Roughly 30 alopecia patients provided blood for TCR sequencing at one to four time points (pre-sensitization, 2, 6 and 24 weeks).

The junction shows trimming of 3 bases on V and 0 bases on J, plus 8 bases between the germline ends. The CDR3 contains 14 residues, cysteine and phenylalanine counted. Solely the CDR3 DNA is kept, with 42 bases framed from the first base. CDR1 and CDR2 are drawn from the germline V gene: SGHTA, FQGNSA. Comments on this clonotype: The antigen it recognizes is unknown. Per-base qualities were not stored, and no clone one base away is much larger.

The library came from RACE. The data were produced on a NextSeq 500. Library preparation attached unique molecular identifiers to individual cDNA molecules for quantitative, reproducible TCR counting. From each blood RNA sample, both TCR alpha and TCR beta chains were sequenced. Concerning the study's data processing: The median number of TCRs per sample was around 96,000, ranging from roughly 23,224 to 700,000. V, J and CDR3 annotation of the TCR reads was carried out using the Decombinator software suite. For the PS versus PT1 abundance plots, all samples were subsampled to the same number of TCRs (28,000). Expanded TCRs were defined as absent before sensitization and observed at least eight times at the 2-week time point. Starting from the raw public reads, TCRdb applied fastp trimming at Q25, assembled clones with MiXCR and retained in-frame beta chains. Identical CDR3 proteins give one entry, which carries the most common genes and DNA. TCRdb, rather than the study authors, made the V and J calls. The sample table shows about 71,000 distinct CDR3 sequences, and over 7.5% are seen once. 2.5% to 4% of the sample rests with the top ten.

The study at large found these results: Alopecia, a presumed autoimmune disease, was present in all patients, so the immune response of the patients might differ from that of healthy individuals. After repeated subsampling, the strength of the expansion versus patch-test correlation and the threshold at which it became significant changed. DPC sensitization did not change how many TCRs were above 1 in 1000 frequency, and no evidence was found of alterations in global repertoire structure. A positive correlation was found between the number of PT1 expanded TCRs and patch test score, with significance reached at thresholds 8, 16 and 32 but not 4. Expanded TCRs formed significantly more large CDR3 similarity clusters than pre-sensitization or healthy control sets, consistent with antigen-driven responses.

The time point label corresponds to: patch test 1, 2 weeks after DPC sensitization. The treatment or condition label here, explained by the study, means: therapeutic diphenylcyclopropenone sensitization with weekly scalp DPC. Blood at each patch-test visit was drawn before the patch test was applied. To be eligible, patients had to be aged 18 to 70, diagnosed with alopecia and judged suitable for DPC therapy, while pregnant patients were excluded. Total RNA was isolated from unfractionated whole blood collected in Tempus Blood RNA tubes. The TCR sequence derives from a woman in her thirties or forties with alopecia areata. Some clones in this sample may be carry-over from other donors' samples. The sample consisted of whole blood, taken in connection with sensitization to the hapten diphenylcyclopropenone (DPC). The rearrangement combines TRBV7-2 with TRBJ1-1; the D gene is not confidently resolved. The CDR3 here reads CASSLAAVNTEAFF. In nucleotides, the sequence is TGTGCCAGCAGCTTGGCTGCGGTGAACACTGAAGCTTTCTTT.